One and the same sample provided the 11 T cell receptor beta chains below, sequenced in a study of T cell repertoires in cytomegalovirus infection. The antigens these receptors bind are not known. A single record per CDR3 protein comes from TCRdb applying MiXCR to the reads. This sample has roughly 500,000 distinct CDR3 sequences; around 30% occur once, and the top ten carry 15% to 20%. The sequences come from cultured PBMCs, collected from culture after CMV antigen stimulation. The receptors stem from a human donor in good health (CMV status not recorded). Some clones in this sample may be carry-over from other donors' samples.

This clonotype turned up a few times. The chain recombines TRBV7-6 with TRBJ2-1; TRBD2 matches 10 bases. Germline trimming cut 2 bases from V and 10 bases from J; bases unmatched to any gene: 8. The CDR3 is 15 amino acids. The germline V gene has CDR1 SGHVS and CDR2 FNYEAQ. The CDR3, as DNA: TGTGCCAGCAGCTTAACTAGCGGGGCCTTCGCGGAGCAGTTCTTC. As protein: CASSLTSGAFAEQFF.

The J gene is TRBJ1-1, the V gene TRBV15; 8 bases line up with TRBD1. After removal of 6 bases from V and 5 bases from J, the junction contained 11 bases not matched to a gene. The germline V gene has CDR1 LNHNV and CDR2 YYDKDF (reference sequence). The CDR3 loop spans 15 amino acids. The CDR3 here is CATSPVGRGRTEAFF. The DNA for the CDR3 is TGTGCCACCAGTCCGGTGGGCAGGGGGCGTACTGAAGCTTTCTTT.

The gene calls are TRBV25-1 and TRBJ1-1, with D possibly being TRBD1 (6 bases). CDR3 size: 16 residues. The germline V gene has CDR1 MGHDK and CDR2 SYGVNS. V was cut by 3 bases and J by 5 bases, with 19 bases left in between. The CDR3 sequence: CASSDFTGMGGTEAFF. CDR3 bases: TGTGCCAGCAGTGACTTCACAGGGATGGGTGGTACTGAAGCTTTCTTT.

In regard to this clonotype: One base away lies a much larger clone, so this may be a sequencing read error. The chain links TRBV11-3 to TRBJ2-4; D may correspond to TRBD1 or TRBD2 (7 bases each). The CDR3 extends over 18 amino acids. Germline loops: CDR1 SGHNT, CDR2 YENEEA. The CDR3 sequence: CASSLDQGGSATKSIQYF. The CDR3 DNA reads TGTGCCAGCAGCTTAGATCAGGGGGGGTCGGCTACCAAAAGCATTCAGTACTTC.

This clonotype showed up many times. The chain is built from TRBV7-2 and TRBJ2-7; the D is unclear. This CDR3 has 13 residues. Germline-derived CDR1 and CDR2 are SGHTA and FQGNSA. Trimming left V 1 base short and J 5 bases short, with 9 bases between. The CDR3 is CASSLEPGDEQYV. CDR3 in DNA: TGTGCCAGCAGCTTAGAGCCTGGGGACGAGCAGTACGTC.

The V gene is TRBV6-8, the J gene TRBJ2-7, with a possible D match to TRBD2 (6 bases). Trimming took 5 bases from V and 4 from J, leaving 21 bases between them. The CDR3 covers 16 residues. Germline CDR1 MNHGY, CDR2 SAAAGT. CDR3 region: CASSKIPGLPAYEQYF. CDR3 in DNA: TGTGCCAGCAGTAAGATCCCGGGACTGCCGGCTTACGAGCAGTACTTC.

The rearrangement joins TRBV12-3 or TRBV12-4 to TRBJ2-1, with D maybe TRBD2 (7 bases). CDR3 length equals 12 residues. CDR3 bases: TGTGCAGGGGGGGACGGCTTCAATGAGCAGTTCTTC. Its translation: CAGGDGFNEQFF.

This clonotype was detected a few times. The CDR3 region has the DNA TGTGCCAGTACCCTTGGACAGGGGGCTTCTCAAGCTTTCTTT. Its protein product is CASTLGQGASQAFF. The J gene is TRBJ1-1, the V gene TRBV19, with 11 bases lining up with TRBD1. The germline gives CDR1 LNHDA, CDR2 SQIVND (reference sequence). V was clipped by 7 bases and J by 9 bases; unmatched bases: 10. The length of the CDR3 is 14 residues.

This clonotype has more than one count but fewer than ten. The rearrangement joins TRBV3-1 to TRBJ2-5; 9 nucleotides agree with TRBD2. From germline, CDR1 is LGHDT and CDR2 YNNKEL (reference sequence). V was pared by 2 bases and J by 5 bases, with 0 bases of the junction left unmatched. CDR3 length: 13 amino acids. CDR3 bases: TGTGCCAGCAGCCAAAGCGGGGGGGAGACCCAGTACTTC. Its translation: CASSQSGGETQYF.

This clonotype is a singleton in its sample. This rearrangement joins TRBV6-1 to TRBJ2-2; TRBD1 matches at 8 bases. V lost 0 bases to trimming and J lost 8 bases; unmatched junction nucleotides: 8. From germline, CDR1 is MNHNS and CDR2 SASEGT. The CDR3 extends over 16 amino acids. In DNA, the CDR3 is TGTGCCAGCAGTGAAGCCGGACAGGGTCTAACGGGGGAGCTGTTTTTT. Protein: CASSEAGQGLTGELFF.

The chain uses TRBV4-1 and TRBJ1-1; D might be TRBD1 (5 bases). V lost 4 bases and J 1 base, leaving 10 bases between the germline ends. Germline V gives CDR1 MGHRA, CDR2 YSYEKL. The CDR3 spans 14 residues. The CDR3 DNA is TGCGCCAGCAGCCGTCCGACAGAGAACACTGAAGCTTTCTTT. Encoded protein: CASSRPTENTEAFF.